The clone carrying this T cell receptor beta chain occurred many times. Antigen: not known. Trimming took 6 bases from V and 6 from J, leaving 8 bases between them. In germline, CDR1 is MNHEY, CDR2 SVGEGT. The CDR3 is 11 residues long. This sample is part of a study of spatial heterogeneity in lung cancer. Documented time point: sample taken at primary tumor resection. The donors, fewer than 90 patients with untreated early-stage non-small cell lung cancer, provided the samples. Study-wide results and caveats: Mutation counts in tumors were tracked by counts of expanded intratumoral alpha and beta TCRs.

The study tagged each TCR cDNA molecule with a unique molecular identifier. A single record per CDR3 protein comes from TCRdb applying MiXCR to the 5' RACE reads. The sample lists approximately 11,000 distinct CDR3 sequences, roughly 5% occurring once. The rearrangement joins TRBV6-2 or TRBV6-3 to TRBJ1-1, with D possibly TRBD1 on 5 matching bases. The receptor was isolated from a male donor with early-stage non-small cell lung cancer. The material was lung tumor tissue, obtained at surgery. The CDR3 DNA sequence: TGTGCCAGCAGGCAGGGATCTGAAGCTTTCTTT. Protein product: CASRQGSEAFF.